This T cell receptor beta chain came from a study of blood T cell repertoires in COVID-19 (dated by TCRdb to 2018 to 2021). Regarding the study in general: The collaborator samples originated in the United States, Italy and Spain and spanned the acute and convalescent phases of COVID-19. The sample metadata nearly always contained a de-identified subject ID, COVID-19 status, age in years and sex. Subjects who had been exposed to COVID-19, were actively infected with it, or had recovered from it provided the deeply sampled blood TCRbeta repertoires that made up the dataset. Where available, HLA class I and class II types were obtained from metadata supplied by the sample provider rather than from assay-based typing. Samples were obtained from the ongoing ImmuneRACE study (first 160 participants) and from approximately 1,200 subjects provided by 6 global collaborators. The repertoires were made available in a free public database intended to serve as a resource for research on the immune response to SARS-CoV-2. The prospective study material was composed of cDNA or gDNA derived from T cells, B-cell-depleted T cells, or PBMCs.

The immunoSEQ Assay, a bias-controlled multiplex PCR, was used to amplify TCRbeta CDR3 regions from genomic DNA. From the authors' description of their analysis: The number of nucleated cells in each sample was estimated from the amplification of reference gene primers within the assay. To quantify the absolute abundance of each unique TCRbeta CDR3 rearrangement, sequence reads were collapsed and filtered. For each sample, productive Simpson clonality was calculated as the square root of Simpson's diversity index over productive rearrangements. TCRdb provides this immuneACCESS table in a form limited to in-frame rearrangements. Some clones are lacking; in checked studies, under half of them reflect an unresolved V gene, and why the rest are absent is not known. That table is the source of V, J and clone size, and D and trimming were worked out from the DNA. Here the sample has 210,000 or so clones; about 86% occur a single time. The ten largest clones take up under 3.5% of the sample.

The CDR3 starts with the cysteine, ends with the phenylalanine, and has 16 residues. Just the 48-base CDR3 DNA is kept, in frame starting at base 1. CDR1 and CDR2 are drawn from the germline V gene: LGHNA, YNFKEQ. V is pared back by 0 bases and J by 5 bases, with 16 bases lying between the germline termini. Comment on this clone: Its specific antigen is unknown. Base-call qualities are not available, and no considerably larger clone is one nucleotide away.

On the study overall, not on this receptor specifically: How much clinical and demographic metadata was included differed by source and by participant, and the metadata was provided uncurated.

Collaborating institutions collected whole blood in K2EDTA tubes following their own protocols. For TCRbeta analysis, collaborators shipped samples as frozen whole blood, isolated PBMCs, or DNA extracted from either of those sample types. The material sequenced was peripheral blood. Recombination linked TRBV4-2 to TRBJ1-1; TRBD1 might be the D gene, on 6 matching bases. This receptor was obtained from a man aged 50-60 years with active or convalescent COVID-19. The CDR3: CASSQEVAGVGTEAFF. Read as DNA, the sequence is TGTGCCAGCAGCCAAGAGGTGGCAGGGGTGGGGACTGAAGCTTTCTTT.